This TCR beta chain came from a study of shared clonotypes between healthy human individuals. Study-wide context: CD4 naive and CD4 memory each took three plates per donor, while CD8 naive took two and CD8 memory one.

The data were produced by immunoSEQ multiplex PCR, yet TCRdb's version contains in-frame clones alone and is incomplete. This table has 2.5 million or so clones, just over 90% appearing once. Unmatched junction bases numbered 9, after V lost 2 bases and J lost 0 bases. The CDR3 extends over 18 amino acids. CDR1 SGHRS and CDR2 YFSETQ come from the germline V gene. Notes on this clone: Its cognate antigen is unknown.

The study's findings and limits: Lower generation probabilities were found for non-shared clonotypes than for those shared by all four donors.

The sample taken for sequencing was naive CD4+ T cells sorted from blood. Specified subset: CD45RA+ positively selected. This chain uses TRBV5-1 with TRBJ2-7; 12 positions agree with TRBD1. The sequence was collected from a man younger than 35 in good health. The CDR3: CASSFQTGTGGVSYEQYF. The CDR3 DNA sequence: TGCGCCAGCAGCTTTCAAACCGGGACAGGGGGCGTCTCCTACGAGCAGTACTTC.